Listed below are T cell receptor beta chains from one sample, sequenced in a study of T cells of healthy individuals. MiXCR, applied by TCRdb to the 5' RACE reads, yields one record per CDR3 protein. The sample lists approximately 100,000 distinct CDR3 sequences; approximately 16% were seen once. The receptor source for this set is a human donor in good health. Each CDR3 is given with its conserved first and last residue. Fields, in order: D gene, V gene, clone size, J gene, CDR3 DNA, CDR3 protein. The D gene is left open where the match is weak. Clone sizes are given selectively: once, few, many, or a class where the clone is expanded.

D: TRBD2; V: TRBV6-2/TRBV6-3; size: few; J: TRBJ2-1; DNA: TGTGCCAGCAGTTCGGACGGGGGGTCCTACAATGAGCAGTTCTTC; CDR3: CASSSDGGSYNEQFF
D: TRBD1; V: TRBV20-1; size: -; J: TRBJ1-5; DNA: TGCAGTGCTTCTAGGGACAGGGGAGGTCAGCCCCAGCATTTT; CDR3: CSASRDRGGQPQHF
D: -; V: TRBV5-4; size: many; J: TRBJ2-3; DNA: TGTGCCAGCAGCCCTGACTACTCTAGCACAGATACGCAGTATTTT; CDR3: CASSPDYSSTDTQYF
D: -; V: TRBV5-5; size: -; J: TRBJ2-3; DNA: TGTGCCAGCAGCTTGGTTCCCACTAGCACAGATACGCAGTATTTT; CDR3: CASSLVPTSTDTQYF
D: -; V: TRBV15; size: few; J: TRBJ1-1; DNA: TGTGCCACCAGCGGTGGGCGCAGACAGAACACTGAAGCTTTCTTT; CDR3: CATSGGRRQNTEAFF
D: -; V: TRBV7-8; size: -; J: TRBJ1-1; DNA: TGTGCCAGCAGCTTAGGGAGGGGAGGAGGGGTGAACACTGAAGCTTTCTTT; CDR3: CASSLGRGGGVNTEAFF
D: -; V: TRBV20-1; size: -; J: TRBJ2-5; DNA: TGCAGTGCTAGAGATCTTCTCCAAGAGACCCAGTACTTC; CDR3: CSARDLLQETQYF
D: TRBD2; V: TRBV28; size: few; J: TRBJ2-7; DNA: TGTGCCAGCAGATCCCCCGGGACTAGGACCTACGAGCAGTACTTC; CDR3: CASRSPGTRTYEQYF
D: TRBD2; V: TRBV28; size: many; J: TRBJ2-1; DNA: TGTGCCAGCAAGGTGCTAGCGGGGGGGCGGGACAATGAGCAGTTCTTC; CDR3: CASKVLAGGRDNEQFF
D: TRBD2; V: TRBV3-1; size: many; J: TRBJ2-1; DNA: TGTGCCAGCAGCCGGACTAGCGGGAGCAATGAGCAGTTCTTC; CDR3: CASSRTSGSNEQFF
D: -; V: TRBV12-3/TRBV12-4; size: few; J: TRBJ2-2; DNA: TGTGCCAGCAGTTTATTGGCTTCGAACACCGGGGAGCTGTTTTTT; CDR3: CASSLLASNTGELFF
D: -; V: TRBV5-4; size: -; J: TRBJ1-1; DNA: TGTGCCAGCAGCTTGAAGTCGACACCGAAAGCTTTCTTT; CDR3: CASSLKSTPKAFF
D: TRBD1; V: TRBV27; size: -; J: TRBJ2-5; DNA: TGTGCCAGCAGTTTATCAGGGGGCGACCAGACCCAGTACTTC; CDR3: CASSLSGGDQTQYF
D: TRBD2; V: TRBV2; size: few; J: TRBJ2-5; DNA: TGTGCCAGCATAAAAGCGGGGATGTACCAAGAGACCCAGTACTTC; CDR3: CASIKAGMYQETQYF
D: TRBD1; V: TRBV7-9; size: few; J: TRBJ1-5; DNA: TGTGCCAGCAGCCTCGGACAGGGTGACAATCAGCCCCAGCATTTT; CDR3: CASSLGQGDNQPQHF